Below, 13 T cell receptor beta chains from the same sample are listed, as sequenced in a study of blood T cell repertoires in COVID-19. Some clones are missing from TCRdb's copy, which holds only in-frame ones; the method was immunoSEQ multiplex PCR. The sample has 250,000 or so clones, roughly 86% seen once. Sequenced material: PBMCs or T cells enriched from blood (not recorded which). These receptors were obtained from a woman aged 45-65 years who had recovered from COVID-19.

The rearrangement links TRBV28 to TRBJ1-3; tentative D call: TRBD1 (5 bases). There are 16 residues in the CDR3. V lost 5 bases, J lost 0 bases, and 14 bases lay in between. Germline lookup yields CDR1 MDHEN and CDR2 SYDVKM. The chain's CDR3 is CASSRTQAGSGNTIYF. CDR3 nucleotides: TGTGCCAGCAGTCGTACACAGGCCGGCTCTGGAAACACCATATATTTT.

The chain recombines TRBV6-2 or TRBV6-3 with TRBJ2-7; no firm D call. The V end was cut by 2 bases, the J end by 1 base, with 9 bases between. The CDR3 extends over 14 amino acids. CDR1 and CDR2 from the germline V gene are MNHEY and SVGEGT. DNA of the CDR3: TGTGCCAGCAGTTACCGTAGTAATTCCTACGAGCAGTACTTC. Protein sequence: CASSYRSNSYEQYF.

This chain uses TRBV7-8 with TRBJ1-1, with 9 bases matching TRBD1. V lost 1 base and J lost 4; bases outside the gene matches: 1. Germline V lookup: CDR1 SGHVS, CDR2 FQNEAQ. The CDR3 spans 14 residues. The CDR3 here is CASSLGGQGTEAFF. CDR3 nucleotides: TGTGCCAGCAGCTTAGGGGGACAGGGCACTGAAGCTTTCTTT.

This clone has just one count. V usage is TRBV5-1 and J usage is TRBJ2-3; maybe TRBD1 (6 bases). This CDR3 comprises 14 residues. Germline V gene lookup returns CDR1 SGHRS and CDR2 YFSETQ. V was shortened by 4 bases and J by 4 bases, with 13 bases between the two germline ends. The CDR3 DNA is TGCGCCAGCAGCGAGGGGGATCTTTCAGATACGCAGTATTTT. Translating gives CASSEGDLSDTQYF.

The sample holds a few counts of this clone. The CDR3 is CASRPTIRDRVDEKLFF. The DNA for the CDR3 is TGCGCCAGCAGACCCACAATCCGGGACAGGGTGGATGAAAAACTGTTTTTT. The chain joins TRBV5-1 to TRBJ1-4; the match to TRBD1 covers 9 bases. Trimming removed 5 bases from V and 6 bases from J; junction bases left unmatched: 14. The CDR3 totals 17 residues. CDR1 SGHRS and CDR2 YFSETQ come from the germline V gene.

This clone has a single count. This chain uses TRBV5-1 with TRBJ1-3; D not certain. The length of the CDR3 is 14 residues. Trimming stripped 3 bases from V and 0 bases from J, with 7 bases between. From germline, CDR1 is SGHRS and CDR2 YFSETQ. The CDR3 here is CASSSQASGNTIYF. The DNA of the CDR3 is TGCGCCAGCAGCTCGCAGGCCTCTGGAAACACCATATATTTT.

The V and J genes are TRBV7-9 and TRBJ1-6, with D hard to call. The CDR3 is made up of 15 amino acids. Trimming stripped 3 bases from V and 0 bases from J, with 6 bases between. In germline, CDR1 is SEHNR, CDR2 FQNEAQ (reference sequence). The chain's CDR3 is CASSLESSYNSPLHF. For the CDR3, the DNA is TGTGCCAGCAGCTTGGAGAGCTCCTATAATTCACCCCTCCACTTT. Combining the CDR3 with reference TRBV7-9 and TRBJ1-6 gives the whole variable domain DTGVSQNPRHKITKRGQNVTFRCDPISEHNRLYWYRQTLGQGPEFLTYFQNEAQLEKSRLLSDRFSAERPKGSFSTLEIQRTEQGDSAMYLCASSLESSYNSPLHFGNGTRLTVT.

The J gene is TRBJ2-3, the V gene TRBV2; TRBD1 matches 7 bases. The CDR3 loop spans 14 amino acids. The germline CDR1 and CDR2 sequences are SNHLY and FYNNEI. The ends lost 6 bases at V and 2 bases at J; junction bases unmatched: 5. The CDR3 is CASRRQGITDTQYF. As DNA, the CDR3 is TGTGCCAGCAGGAGACAGGGAATCACAGATACGCAGTATTTT.

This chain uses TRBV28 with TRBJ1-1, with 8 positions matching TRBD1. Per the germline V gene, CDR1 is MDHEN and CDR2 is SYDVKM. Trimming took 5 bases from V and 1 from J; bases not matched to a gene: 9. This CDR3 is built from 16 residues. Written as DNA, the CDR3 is TGTGCCAGCAGTGATAAGACAGGGGCGAGGAACACTGAAGCTTTCTTT. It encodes CASSDKTGARNTEAFF.

The CDR3 DNA reads TGTGCCAGTAGTACCCAAGACAGGGTCTCGGGTGAGCAGTTCTTC. Translated: CASSTQDRVSGEQFF. This rearrangement joins TRBV19 to TRBJ2-1; 7 bases align to TRBD1. Germline CDR1 LNHDA, CDR2 SQIVND (reference sequence). This CDR3 has 15 residues. Trimming cost V 4 bases and J 9 bases; bases outside gene matches: 12.

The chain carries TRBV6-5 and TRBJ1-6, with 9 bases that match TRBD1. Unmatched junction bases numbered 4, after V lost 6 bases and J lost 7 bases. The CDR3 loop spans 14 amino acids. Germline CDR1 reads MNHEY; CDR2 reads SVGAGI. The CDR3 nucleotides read TGTGCCAGCAGCTACAGGGGGCCGAATTCACCCCTCCACTTT. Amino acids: CASSYRGPNSPLHF.

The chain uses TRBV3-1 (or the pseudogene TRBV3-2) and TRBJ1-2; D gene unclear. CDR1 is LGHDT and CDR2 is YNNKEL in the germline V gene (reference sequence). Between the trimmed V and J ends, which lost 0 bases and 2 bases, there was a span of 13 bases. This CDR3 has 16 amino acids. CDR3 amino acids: CASSQDWARSNYGYTF. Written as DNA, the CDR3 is TGTGCCAGCAGCCAAGACTGGGCCAGAAGCAACTATGGCTACACCTTC.

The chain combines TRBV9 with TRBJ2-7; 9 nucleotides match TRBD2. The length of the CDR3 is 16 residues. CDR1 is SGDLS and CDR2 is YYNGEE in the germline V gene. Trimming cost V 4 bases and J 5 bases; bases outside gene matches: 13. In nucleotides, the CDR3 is TGTGCCAGCAGCCCCCGTCTAGGTGCGGGAGGGAACGAGCAGTACTTC. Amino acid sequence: CASSPRLGAGGNEQYF.